The 20 T cell receptor beta chains below all came from one sample that was sequenced in a study of T cell responses to AZD1222 COVID-19 vaccine. The data were produced by immunoSEQ multiplex PCR, yet TCRdb's version contains in-frame clones alone and is incomplete. In the table there are 240,000 or so clones, over 90% of which are singletons. The sequencing here drew on peripheral blood, taken on day 0 of AZD1222 vaccination. These receptors were taken from an adult in good health.

The chain combines TRBV12-5 with TRBJ2-5; 7 bases are a match to TRBD1. The CDR3 runs to 14 residues. Germline CDR1 reads LGHNT; CDR2 reads FRNRAP. The ends lost 3 bases at V and 3 bases at J; junction bases unmatched: 4. The CDR3 DNA is TGTGCTAGTGGTTTTAGACAGGGAAAAGAGACCCAGTACTTC. This translates into CASGFRQGKETQYF.

This rearrangement joins TRBV9 to TRBJ1-4, with a tentative D call TRBD1 (5 bases). Germline-derived CDR1 and CDR2 are SGDLS and YYNGEE. This CDR3 is 15 amino acids long. Trimming shortened V by 4 bases and J by 8 bases, and 18 bases separated the two germline ends. The CDR3 is CASSPRLGRGEKLFF. Written as DNA, the CDR3 is TGTGCCAGCAGCCCCCGGCTGGGACGGGGGGAAAAACTGTTTTTT.

The CDR3 region has the DNA TGTGCCAGCCAACAGGGGTCGGGTGAAAAACTGTTTTTT. It yields the protein CASQQGSGEKLFF. V and J are TRBV28 and TRBJ1-4, with TRBD1 identical over 7 bases. The V segment lost 8 bases and the J segment 7 bases; nucleotides outside the gene matches: 7. The CDR3 loop spans 13 amino acids. The germline gives CDR1 MDHEN, CDR2 SYDVKM.

The chain recombines TRBV4-1 with TRBJ1-3, with 7 bases lining up with TRBD1. CDR3 length equals 13 residues. Germline loops: CDR1 MGHRA, CDR2 YSYEKL. V was clipped by 4 bases and J by 6 bases; unmatched bases: 3. CDR3 residues: CASSRRGANTIYF. In DNA form, the CDR3 reads TGCGCCAGCAGCCGCAGGGGGGCAAACACCATATATTTT.

The V call is TRBV28, the J call TRBJ2-3; the D gene is possibly TRBD2 (5 bases). The germline gives CDR1 MDHEN, CDR2 SYDVKM. The CDR3 has 17 amino acids. The V end lost 7 bases, the J end lost 6 bases, and 26 bases lay between the germline ends. The CDR3 DNA reads TGTGCCAGCAATCCCTCGGGGTGGGGTACAGTAGAGGATACGCAGTATTTT. Its protein is CASNPSGWGTVEDTQYF.

V gene TRBV5-5 combines with J gene TRBJ1-1; D might be TRBD1 (5 bases). The germline CDR1 and CDR2 sequences are SGHKS and YYEKEE (reference sequence). The germline V and J ends were trimmed by 0 bases and 1 base, with 10 bases remaining between them. The CDR3 runs to 15 residues. CDR3 sequence (DNA): TGTGCCAGCAGCTTGGGCGGGGGACGGAACACTGAAGCTTTCTTT. Translating gives CASSLGGGRNTEAFF.

The chain combines TRBV5-1 with TRBJ2-3; D is unclear. The germline CDR1 and CDR2 sequences are SGHRS and YFSETQ. The ends were cut back, 3 bases at V and 2 bases at J, with 10 bases in the middle. CDR3 length: 14 residues. The CDR3 bases are TGCGCCAGCAGCTATCGTGGGGACACAGATACGCAGTATTTT. Its protein is CASSYRGDTDTQYF.

The genes are TRBV7-2 and TRBJ2-7; 10 bases are a match to TRBD2. V trimming: 2 bases; J trimming: 4 bases; junction bases outside the gene matches: 2. The germline gives CDR1 SGHTA, CDR2 FQGNSA. The CDR3 loop spans 14 amino acids. CDR3 sequence (DNA): TGTGCCAGCAGCTTAAGTAGCGGGAGGTACGAGCAGTACTTC. As protein: CASSLSSGRYEQYF. The whole variable domain, remainder taken from reference TRBV7-2 and TRBJ2-7, is GAGVSQSPSNKVTEKGKDVELRCDPISGHTALYWYRQSLGQGLEFLIYFQGNSAPDKSGLPSDRFSAERTGGSVSTLTIQRTQQEDSAVYLCASSLSSGRYEQYFGPGTRLTVT.

The V and J genes are TRBV2 and TRBJ2-7; no definite D call. CDR1 and CDR2 from the germline V gene are SNHLY and FYNNEI. The length of the CDR3 is 16 residues. The ends were cut back, 4 bases at V and 0 bases at J, with 16 bases in the middle. The DNA for the CDR3 is TGTGCCAGCAGTGTTGGGTTAGGAGACCTCTCCTACGAGCAGTACTTC. This encodes CASSVGLGDLSYEQYF.

The CDR3 nucleotides read TGTGCCAGCTCATCTCAGCTCCTGACAGGGGGGAACACTGAAGCTTTCTTT. It translates to CASSSQLLTGGNTEAFF. The V call is TRBV18, the J call TRBJ1-1; TRBD1 matches at 9 bases. The V segment lost 5 bases and the J segment 1 base; nucleotides outside the gene matches: 11. The CDR3 extends over 17 amino acids. The V gene's germline CDR1 is KGHSH and CDR2 LQKENI. The variable domain in full, with the rest retrieved from reference TRBV18 and TRBJ1-1, is NAGVMQNPRHLVRRRGQEARLRCSPMKGHSHVYWYRQLPEEGLKFMVYLQKENIIDESGMPKERFSAEFPKEGPSILRIQQVVRGDSAAYFCASSSQLLTGGNTEAFFGQGTRLTVV.

The rearrangement joins TRBV7-2 to TRBJ2-5; D gene unclear. The CDR3 covers 13 residues. The germline V and J ends were trimmed by 1 base and 3 bases, with 6 bases remaining between them. CDR1 and CDR2 from the germline V gene are SGHTA and FQGNSA. The DNA of the CDR3 is TGTGCCAGCAGCTTAGATGGTGAAGAGACCCAGTACTTC. The encoded protein is CASSLDGEETQYF.

The chain couples TRBV4-3 to TRBJ1-1; D might be TRBD1 (5 bases). V lost 3 bases, J lost 0 bases, and 8 bases lay in between. The CDR3 spans 14 residues. Looked up from germline, CDR1 is LGHNA and CDR2 is YSLEER. In DNA form, the CDR3 reads TGCGCCAGCAGCCAGGGGACGGTGAACACTGAAGCTTTCTTT. Its translation: CASSQGTVNTEAFF.

The chain uses TRBV15 and TRBJ1-3; tentatively, D is TRBD1 (5 bases). Trimming removed 8 bases from V and 0 bases from J, with 11 bases in between. The CDR3 has 14 residues. CDR1 and CDR2 (germline): LNHNV, YYDKDF (reference sequence). Written as DNA, the CDR3 is TGTGCCACCCGCGAAGGACACTCTGGAAACACCATATATTTT. It translates to CATREGHSGNTIYF.

This sequence joins TRBV11-2 and TRBJ2-7; 9 bases agree with TRBD1. CDR1 and CDR2 from the germline V gene are SGHAT and FQNNGV. J gave up 3 bases and V 1 base, and 4 bases lay outside the gene matches. CDR3 length equals 15 residues. CDR3 DNA: TGTGCCAGCAGCTTAGCGGACAGGGGTGGCTACGAGCAGTACTTC. Translating it yields CASSLADRGGYEQYF.

The V call is TRBV2, the J call TRBJ2-1; 13 bases are shared with TRBD2. This CDR3 spans 16 amino acids. The V gene end was trimmed by 4 bases and the J gene end by 4 bases; junction bases not matched to a gene: 4. The germline V gene encodes CDR1 SNHLY and CDR2 FYNNEI. CDR3 residues: CASSGLAGGSYNEQFF. In DNA form, the CDR3 reads TGTGCCAGCAGTGGACTAGCGGGGGGATCGTACAATGAGCAGTTCTTC.

The genes are TRBV28 and TRBJ1-6; perhaps TRBD1 as D (5 bases). V was pared by 1 base and J by 0 bases, with 19 bases between. This CDR3 region has 20 residues. Germline CDR1 and CDR2: MDHEN and SYDVKM. The CDR3 sequence is CASSLFVGRLGGSYNSPLHF. In nucleotides, the CDR3 is TGTGCCAGCAGTTTATTCGTTGGGCGCTTGGGGGGCTCCTATAATTCACCCCTCCACTTT.

V and J are TRBV7-9 and TRBJ1-1, with D perhaps TRBD1 (6 bases). Germline V CDR1 and CDR2: SEHNR, FQNEAQ (reference sequence). V was trimmed by 1 base and J by 3 bases, leaving 9 bases between them. The CDR3 extends over 14 amino acids. DNA for the CDR3: TGTGCCAGCAGCTTAGGGGGGCTGGACACTGAAGCTTTCTTT. It translates to CASSLGGLDTEAFF.

DNA of the CDR3: TGTGCCAGCAGTCCCTCGGGACACCTTGGCGAGCAGTACTTC. Its protein product is CASSPSGHLGEQYF. The chain carries TRBV27 and TRBJ2-7, with D possibly being TRBD1 (6 bases). The CDR3 is made up of 14 amino acids. The V end was cut by 5 bases, the J end by 6 bases, with 17 bases between. In germline, CDR1 is MNHEY, CDR2 SMNVEV (reference sequence).

The chain is built from TRBV5-1 and TRBJ1-4, with D possibly matching TRBD1 (5 bases). Germline V gene data show CDR1 as SGHRS and CDR2 as YFSETQ. This CDR3 has 15 residues. The V and J ends lost 7 bases and 0 bases respectively, with 13 bases between them. DNA for the CDR3: TGCGCCAGCTGCAGGGACCCTACAACTAATGAAAAACTGTTTTTT. Encoded protein: CASCRDPTTNEKLFF.

This sequence joins TRBV4-3 and TRBJ2-3, with 7 bases aligning to TRBD1. This CDR3 has 17 residues. Germline assignment: CDR1 LGHNA and CDR2 YSLEER. With V trimmed by 0 bases and J by 3 bases, 9 bases remained unmatched. CDR3 sequence: CASSQDIRQGGTDTQYF. CDR3 DNA sequence: TGCGCCAGCAGCCAAGATATCCGACAGGGCGGAACAGATACGCAGTATTTT.